This TCR beta chain was captured by sequencing in a study of blood T cell repertoires in COVID-19. Study summary: Samples representing acute and convalescent COVID-19 were sourced from the United States, Italy and Spain. PBMCs, B-cell-depleted T cells, or T cells were the source of the cDNA or gDNA that made up the material.

TCRdb's table, derived via immunoSEQ multiplex PCR, lists solely in-frame clones and lacks some. Of about 360,000 clones in the sample, around 87% were seen once. The V end lost 3 bases, the J end lost 0 bases, and 10 bases lay between the germline ends. This CDR3 region has 15 residues. CDR1 SGHTA and CDR2 FQGTGA come from the germline V gene. Sample: peripheral blood. The chain employs TRBV7-3 and TRBJ2-3, with a tentative D call TRBD1 (5 bases). This TCR came from a human donor in a cohort sampled during active COVID-19. The DNA of the CDR3 is TGTGCCAGCAGCTTGGGGCAGCAGAGCACAGATACGCAGTATTTT. This translates into CASSLGQQSTDTQYF.